Each of the 10 T cell receptor beta chains below was sequenced from the same sample in a study of monozygotic twins with cystic fibrosis. Measured with immunoSEQ multiplex PCR; TCRdb has only the in-frame clones, and not every one. The sample contains 12,000 to 15,000 clones, roughly 85% of which appear only once. Sequences were obtained from blood. These receptors came from a boy between 5 and 17 years old with cystic fibrosis.

The chain joins TRBV6-5 to TRBJ1-5; D perhaps matches TRBD1 (5 bases). Germline V gene lookup returns CDR1 MNHEY and CDR2 SVGAGI. The CDR3 runs to 14 residues. Trimming took 2 bases from V and 7 from J, leaving 12 bases between them. The DNA for the CDR3 is TGTGCCAGCAGTTACGGGCAGGGCCGGCAGCCCCAGCATTTT. This codes for CASSYGQGRQPQHF.

The sample holds a few counts of this clone. This chain links TRBV6-6 with TRBJ2-7, with D uncertain. V lost 6 bases, J lost 0 bases, and 9 bases lay in between. The CDR3 sequence is 13 residues long. The germline V gene has CDR1 MNHNY and CDR2 SVGAGI (reference sequence). CDR3 protein: CASSPGPSYEQYF. DNA of the CDR3: TGTGCCAGCAGCCCCGGACCCTCCTACGAGCAGTACTTC.

The sample holds one count of this clone. CDR3 DNA: TGTGCCAGCAGCCGGGGAGGTAGCGGGAGTACCCCGGATAAGTTCTTC. Residues: CASSRGGSGSTPDKFF. This chain links TRBV7-2 with TRBJ2-1; TRBD2 aligns across 9 bases. The CDR3 covers 16 residues. CDR1 is SGHTA, CDR2 FQGNSA, per germline. V lost 5 bases, J lost 14 bases, and 19 bases stayed unmatched.

This rearrangement joins TRBV7-8 to TRBJ2-3; TRBD1 might be the D (6 bases). V was trimmed by 3 bases and J by 4 bases, leaving 8 bases between them. There are 13 residues in the CDR3. CDR1 and CDR2 (germline): SGHVS, FQNEAQ. CDR3 region: CASSFKGADTQYF. Written as DNA, the CDR3 is TGTGCCAGCAGCTTCAAGGGGGCAGATACGCAGTATTTT.

In this sample, this clone turned up once. The chain carries TRBV15 and TRBJ1-3, with D possibly being TRBD1 (5 bases). V was clipped by 0 bases and J by 3 bases, with 9 bases between them. The germline V gene encodes CDR1 LNHNV and CDR2 YYDKDF (reference sequence). This CDR3 has 15 residues. This CDR3 reads CATSRDGAVGNTIYF. The DNA for the CDR3 is TGTGCCACCAGCAGAGATGGGGCAGTTGGAAACACCATATATTTT.

CDR3 sequence (DNA): TGTGCCAGCAGCTTAGGACTAGTTAGCAATGAGCAGTTCTTC. It codes for CASSLGLVSNEQFF. The chain recombines TRBV7-8 with TRBJ2-1, with TRBD2 as a possible D gene (6 bases). CDR1 and CDR2 (germline): SGHVS, FQNEAQ. The CDR3 length is 14 residues. Trimming pared 1 base from V and 6 bases from J, leaving 10 bases between. Supplemented by reference TRBV7-8 and TRBJ2-1, the full variable domain reads GAGVSQSPRYKVAKRGQDVALRCDPISGHVSLFWYQQALGQGPEFLTYFQNEAQLDKSGLPSDRFFAERPEGSVSTLKIQRTQQEDSAVYLCASSLGLVSNEQFFGPGTRLTVL.

CDR3: CASSLESGTGGYSGANVLTF. CDR3 DNA: TGTGCCAGCAGCTTAGAGTCCGGGACAGGGGGATACTCTGGGGCCAACGTCCTGACTTTC. The rearrangement joins TRBV11-2 to TRBJ2-6; 11 bases agree with TRBD1. CDR1 is SGHAT and CDR2 is FQNNGV in the germline V gene. V shed 0 bases and J 0 bases; nucleotides not matched to a gene: 7. The CDR3 spans 20 residues.

The CDR3 DNA is TGTGCCAGCAGGGAGGACAGGGGGTCTGGCTACACCTTC. This gives the protein CASREDRGSGYTF. V usage is TRBV2 and J usage is TRBJ1-2; 10 positions match TRBD1. Germline CDR1 is SNHLY and CDR2 is FYNNEI. The CDR3 is 13 amino acids. V trimming: 6 bases; J trimming: 7 bases; junction bases outside the gene matches: 5.

This chain joins TRBV7-3 and TRBJ2-3; the match to TRBD2 covers 8 bases. Germline-derived CDR1 and CDR2 are SGHTA and FQGTGA. The CDR3 totals 16 residues. Trimming at V came to 6 bases and at J to 4 bases, leaving 12 bases not matched to a gene. CDR3 coding DNA: TGTGCCAGCAGTCTTCATAGCGGGGCGGAAGCAGATACGCAGTATTTT. Translated: CASSLHSGAEADTQYF.

CDR3 DNA: TGTGCCAGCAGCCAAGATCGCGGCAGCCAAGAGACCCAGTACTTC. Its translation: CASSQDRGSQETQYF. The V and J genes are TRBV4-2 and TRBJ2-5; D gene uncertain. Trimming took off 0 bases at V and 1 base at J, with 9 bases between the two ends. CDR3 length: 15 amino acids. Germline lookup yields CDR1 LGHNA and CDR2 YNFKEQ.